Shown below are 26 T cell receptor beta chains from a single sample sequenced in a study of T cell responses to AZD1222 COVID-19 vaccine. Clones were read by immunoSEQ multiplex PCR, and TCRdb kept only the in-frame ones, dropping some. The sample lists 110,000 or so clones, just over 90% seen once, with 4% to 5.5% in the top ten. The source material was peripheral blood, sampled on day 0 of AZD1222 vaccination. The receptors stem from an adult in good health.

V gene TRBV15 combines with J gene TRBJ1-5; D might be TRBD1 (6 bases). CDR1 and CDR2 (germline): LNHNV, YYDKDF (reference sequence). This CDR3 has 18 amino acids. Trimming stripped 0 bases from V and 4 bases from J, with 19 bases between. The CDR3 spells CATSRDAREGGANQPQHF. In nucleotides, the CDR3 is TGTGCCACCAGCAGAGATGCCAGGGAGGGGGGGGCGAATCAGCCCCAGCATTTT.

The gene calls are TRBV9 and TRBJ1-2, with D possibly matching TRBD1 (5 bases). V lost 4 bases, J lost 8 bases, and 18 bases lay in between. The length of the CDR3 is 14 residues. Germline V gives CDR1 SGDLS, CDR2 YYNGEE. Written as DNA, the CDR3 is TGTGCCAGCAGCATATCGGGACCTTCATCCGGCTACACCTTC. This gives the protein CASSISGPSSGYTF.

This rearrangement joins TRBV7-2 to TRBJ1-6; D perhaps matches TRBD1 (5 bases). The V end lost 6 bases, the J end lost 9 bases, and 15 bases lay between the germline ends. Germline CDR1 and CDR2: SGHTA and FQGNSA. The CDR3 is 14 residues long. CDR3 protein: CASRPPRVGSPLHF. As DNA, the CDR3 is TGTGCCAGCAGACCCCCCAGGGTGGGTTCACCCCTCCACTTT.

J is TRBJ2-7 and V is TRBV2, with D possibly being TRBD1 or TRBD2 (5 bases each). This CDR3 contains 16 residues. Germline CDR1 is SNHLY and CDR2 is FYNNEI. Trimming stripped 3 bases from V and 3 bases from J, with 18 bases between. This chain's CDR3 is CASSDLFQGPIYEQYF. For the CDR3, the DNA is TGTGCCAGCAGTGACTTGTTCCAGGGACCCATCTACGAGCAGTACTTC.

CDR3 DNA sequence: TGTGCCAGCAGCTTGGCGCAGGGTTTGGCCCTCCACTTT. Its protein product is CASSLAQGLALHF. The chain employs TRBV5-8 and TRBJ1-6; D is possibly TRBD1 (5 bases). This CDR3 has 13 residues. V was clipped by 0 bases and J by 14 bases, with 12 bases between them. Germline loops: CDR1 SGHTS, CDR2 YDEGEE.

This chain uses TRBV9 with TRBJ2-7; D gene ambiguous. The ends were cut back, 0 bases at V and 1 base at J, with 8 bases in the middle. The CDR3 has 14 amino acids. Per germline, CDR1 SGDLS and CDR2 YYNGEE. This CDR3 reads CASSVGSSSYEQYF. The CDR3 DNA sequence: TGTGCCAGCAGCGTAGGTTCGTCATCCTACGAGCAGTACTTC. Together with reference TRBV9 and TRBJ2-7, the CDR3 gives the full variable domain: DSGVTQTPKHLITATGQRVTLRCSPRSGDLSVYWYQQSLDQGLQFLIQYYNGEERAKGNILERFSAQQFPDLHSELNLSSLELGDSALYFCASSVGSSSYEQYFGPGTRLTVT.

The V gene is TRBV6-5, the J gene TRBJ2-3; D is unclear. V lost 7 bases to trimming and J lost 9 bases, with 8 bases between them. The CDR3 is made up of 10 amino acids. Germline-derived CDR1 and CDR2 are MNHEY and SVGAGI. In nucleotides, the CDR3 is TGTGCCAGCATGAGAGAGACGCAGTATTTT. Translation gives CASMRETQYF.

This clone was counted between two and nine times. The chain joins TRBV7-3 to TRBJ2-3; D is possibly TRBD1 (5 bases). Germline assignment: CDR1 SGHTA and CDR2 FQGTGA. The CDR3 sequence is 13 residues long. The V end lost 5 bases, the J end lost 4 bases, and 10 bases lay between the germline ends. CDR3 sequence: CASSLQGSDTQYF. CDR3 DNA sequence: TGTGCCAGCAGCCTCCAGGGATCAGATACGCAGTATTTT.

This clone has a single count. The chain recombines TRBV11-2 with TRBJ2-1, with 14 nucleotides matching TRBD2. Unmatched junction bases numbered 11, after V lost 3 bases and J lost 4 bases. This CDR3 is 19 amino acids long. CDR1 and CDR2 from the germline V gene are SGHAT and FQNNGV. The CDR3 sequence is CASSLGEGLAGAFYNEQFF. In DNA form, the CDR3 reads TGTGCCAGCAGCTTGGGGGAGGGACTAGCGGGGGCCTTTTACAATGAGCAGTTCTTC.

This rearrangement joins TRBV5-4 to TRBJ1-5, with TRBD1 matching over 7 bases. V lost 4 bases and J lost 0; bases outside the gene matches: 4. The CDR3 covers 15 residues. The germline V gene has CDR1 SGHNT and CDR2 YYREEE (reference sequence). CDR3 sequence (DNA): TGTGCCAGCAGCGCCGGGACAGATAGCAATCAGCCCCAGCATTTT. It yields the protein CASSAGTDSNQPQHF. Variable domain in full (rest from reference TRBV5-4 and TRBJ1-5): ETGVTQSPTHLIKTRGQQVTLRCSSQSGHNTVSWYQQALGQGPQFIFQYYREEENGRGNFPPRFSGLQFPNYSSELNVNALELDDSALYLCASSAGTDSNQPQHFGDGTRLSIL.

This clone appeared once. Written as DNA, the CDR3 is TGTGCCAGCAGCTTGCAGGGGACGATTTCACCCCTCCACTTT. Protein: CASSLQGTISPLHF. The chain is built from TRBV5-4 and TRBJ1-6; D may be TRBD1 (6 bases). CDR3 length: 14 residues. V was pared by 1 base and J by 9 bases, with 11 bases between. CDR1 is SGHNT, CDR2 YYREEE, per germline (reference sequence). The full variable domain, in which reference TRBV5-4 and TRBJ1-6 provide the parts outside the CDR3, is ETGVTQSPTHLIKTRGQQVTLRCSSQSGHNTVSWYQQALGQGPQFIFQYYREEENGRGNFPPRFSGLQFPNYSSELNVNALELDDSALYLCASSLQGTISPLHFGNGTRLTVT.

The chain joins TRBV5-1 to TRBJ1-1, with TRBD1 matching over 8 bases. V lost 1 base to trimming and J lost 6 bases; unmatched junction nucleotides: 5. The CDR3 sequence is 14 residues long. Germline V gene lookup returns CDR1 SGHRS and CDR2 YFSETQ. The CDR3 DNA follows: TGCGCCAGCAGCTTGACAGGGGGGTCGGCTGAAGCTTTCTTT. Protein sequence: CASSLTGGSAEAFF. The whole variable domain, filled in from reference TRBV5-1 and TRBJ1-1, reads KAGVTQTPRYLIKTRGQQVTLSCSPISGHRSVSWYQQTPGQGLQFLFEYFSETQRNKGNFPGRFSGRQFSNSRSEMNVSTLELGDSALYLCASSLTGGSAEAFFGQGTRLTVV.

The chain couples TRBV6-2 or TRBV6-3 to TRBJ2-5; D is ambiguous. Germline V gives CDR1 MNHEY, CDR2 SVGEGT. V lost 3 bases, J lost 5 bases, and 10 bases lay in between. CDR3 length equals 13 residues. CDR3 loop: CASSYGRAETQYF. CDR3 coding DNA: TGTGCCAGCAGTTATGGAAGGGCTGAGACCCAGTACTTC.

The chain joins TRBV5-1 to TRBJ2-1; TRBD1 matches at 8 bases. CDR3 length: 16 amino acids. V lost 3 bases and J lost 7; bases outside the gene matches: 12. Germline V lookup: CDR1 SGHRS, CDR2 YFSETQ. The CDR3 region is CASSSRTGKVSNEQFF. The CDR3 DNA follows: TGCGCCAGCAGCTCCAGGACAGGGAAGGTTTCAAATGAGCAGTTCTTC.

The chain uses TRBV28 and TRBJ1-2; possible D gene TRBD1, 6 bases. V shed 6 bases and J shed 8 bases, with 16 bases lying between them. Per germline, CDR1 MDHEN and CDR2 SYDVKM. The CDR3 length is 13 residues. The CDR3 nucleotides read TGTGCCAGCAGGGTGCGGGGGGCGCGAGGCTACACCTTC. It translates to CASRVRGARGYTF.

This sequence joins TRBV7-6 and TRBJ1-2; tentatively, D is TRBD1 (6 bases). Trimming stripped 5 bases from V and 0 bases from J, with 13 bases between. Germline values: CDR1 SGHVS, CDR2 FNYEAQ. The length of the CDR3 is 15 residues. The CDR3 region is CASSPRGGSNYGYTF. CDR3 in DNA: TGTGCCAGCAGCCCGAGGGGGGGTTCTAACTATGGCTACACCTTC.

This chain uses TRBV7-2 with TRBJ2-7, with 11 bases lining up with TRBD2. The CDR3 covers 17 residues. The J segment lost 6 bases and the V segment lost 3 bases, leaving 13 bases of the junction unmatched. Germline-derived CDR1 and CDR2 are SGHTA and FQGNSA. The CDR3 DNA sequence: TGTGCCAGCAGCTTTCCCCCTAGCGGGGGGTTTCTGGGCGAGCAGTACTTC. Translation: CASSFPPSGGFLGEQYF.

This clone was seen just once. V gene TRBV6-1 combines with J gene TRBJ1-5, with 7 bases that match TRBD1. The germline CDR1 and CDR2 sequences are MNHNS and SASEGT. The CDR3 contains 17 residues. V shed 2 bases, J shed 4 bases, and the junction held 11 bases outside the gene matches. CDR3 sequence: CASSESGGGGLNQPQHF. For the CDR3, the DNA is TGTGCCAGCAGTGAAAGTGGGGGAGGGGGCCTAAATCAGCCCCAGCATTTT.

The CDR3 sequence is CASSGQGFEAFF. The CDR3 DNA is TGCGCCAGCAGCGGACAGGGGTTTGAAGCTTTCTTT. V gene TRBV4-3 combines with J gene TRBJ1-1, with 9 bases that match TRBD1. V was pared by 5 bases and J by 7 bases, with 2 bases of the junction left unmatched. This CDR3 spans 12 amino acids. Germline CDR1 reads LGHNA; CDR2 reads YSLEER.

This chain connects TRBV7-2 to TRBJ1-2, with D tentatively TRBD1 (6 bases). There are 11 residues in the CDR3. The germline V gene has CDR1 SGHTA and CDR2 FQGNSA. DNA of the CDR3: TGTGCGGAAAAGGGGGGGGCCGGCTACACCTTC. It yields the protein CAEKGGAGYTF.

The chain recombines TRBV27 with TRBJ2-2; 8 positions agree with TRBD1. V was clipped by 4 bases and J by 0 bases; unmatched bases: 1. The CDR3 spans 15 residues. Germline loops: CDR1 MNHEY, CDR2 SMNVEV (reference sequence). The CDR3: CASSWDRTNTGELFF. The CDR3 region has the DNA TGTGCCAGCAGTTGGGACAGGACGAACACCGGGGAGCTGTTTTTT.

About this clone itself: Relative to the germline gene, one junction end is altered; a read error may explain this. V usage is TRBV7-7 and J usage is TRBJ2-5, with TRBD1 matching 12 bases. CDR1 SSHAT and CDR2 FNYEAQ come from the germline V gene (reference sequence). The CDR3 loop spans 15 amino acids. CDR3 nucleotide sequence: TGTGCTAGCAGCCTCGGGACAGGGGGCGCCGAGACCCAGTACTTC. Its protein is CASSLGTGGAETQYF.

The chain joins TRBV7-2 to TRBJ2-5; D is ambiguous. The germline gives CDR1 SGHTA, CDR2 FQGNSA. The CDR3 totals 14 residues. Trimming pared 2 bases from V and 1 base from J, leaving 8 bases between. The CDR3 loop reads CASSLYGSQETQYF. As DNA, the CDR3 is TGTGCCAGCAGCTTATACGGCAGCCAAGAGACCCAGTACTTC.

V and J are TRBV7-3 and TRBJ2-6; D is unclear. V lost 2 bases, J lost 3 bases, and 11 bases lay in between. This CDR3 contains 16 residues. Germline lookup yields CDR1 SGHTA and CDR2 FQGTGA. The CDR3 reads CASSLPDARGANVLTF. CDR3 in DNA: TGTGCCAGCAGCTTACCCGATGCCCGTGGGGCCAACGTCCTGACTTTC.

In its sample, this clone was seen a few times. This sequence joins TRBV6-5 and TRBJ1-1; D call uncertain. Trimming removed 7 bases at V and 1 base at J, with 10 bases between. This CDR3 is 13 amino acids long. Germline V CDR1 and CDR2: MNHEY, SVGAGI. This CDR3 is CASKWAGNTEAFF. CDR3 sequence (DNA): TGTGCCAGCAAGTGGGCAGGGAACACTGAAGCTTTCTTT.

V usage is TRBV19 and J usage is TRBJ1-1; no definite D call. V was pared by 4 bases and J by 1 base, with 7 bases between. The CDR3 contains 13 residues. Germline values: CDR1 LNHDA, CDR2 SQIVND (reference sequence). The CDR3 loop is CASSKYGNTEAFF. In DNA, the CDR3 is TGTGCCAGTAGTAAGTACGGGAACACTGAAGCTTTCTTT.